This T cell receptor (beta chain) was obtained from a study of metastatic and nonmetastatic thyroid tumors. At the level of the study: Malignant thyroid and benign thyroid patients provided blood and tumor or nodule tissue whose repertoires were compared.

Original methodology: A papillary thyroid cancer distant-metastasis classifier was built from CDR3 differences across clinicopathological groups. TCRdb reprocessed the PCR reads via MiXCR. For this entry, the V and J calls and clone size follow TCRdb and not the study's own pipeline. The sample holds roughly 15,000 clones, roughly 32% seen once. Note on this clone: What it recognizes is unknown.

The CDR3 extends over 14 amino acids. CDR1 and CDR2 from the germline V gene are DFQATT and SNEGSKA (reference sequence). Deletions cut 3 bases from V and 4 bases from J, with 15 bases between. Prior to thyroid surgery, none of the patients had received any treatment. Findings of the study overall: Relative to benign nodules, malignant thyroid tumors were reportedly characterized by significantly elevated TCR beta diversity in blood and tumor.

This receptor was taken from a female donor with papillary thyroid cancer or a benign thyroid nodule (not recorded which). Some clones in this sample may be carry-over from other donors' samples. The chain recombines TRBV20-1 with TRBJ2-5; D gene uncertain. Sequencing was performed on tumor tissue. DNA of the CDR3: TGCAGTGCTAGCGGGCAGGTGGACGCAGAGACCCAGTACTTC. This translates into CSASGQVDAETQYF.